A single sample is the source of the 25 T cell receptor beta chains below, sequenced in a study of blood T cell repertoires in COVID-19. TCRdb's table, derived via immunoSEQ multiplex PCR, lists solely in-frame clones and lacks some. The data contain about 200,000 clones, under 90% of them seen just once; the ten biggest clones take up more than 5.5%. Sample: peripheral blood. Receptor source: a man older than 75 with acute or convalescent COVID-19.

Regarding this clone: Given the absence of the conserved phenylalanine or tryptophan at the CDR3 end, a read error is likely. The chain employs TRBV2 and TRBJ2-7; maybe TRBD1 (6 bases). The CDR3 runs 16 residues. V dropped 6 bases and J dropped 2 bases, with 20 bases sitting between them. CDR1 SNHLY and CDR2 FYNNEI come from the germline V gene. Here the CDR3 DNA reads TGTGCCAGCAGAAAAGACAGGTCAGCAAGCGCCTACGAGCAGTACCTC. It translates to CASRKDRSASAYEQYL.

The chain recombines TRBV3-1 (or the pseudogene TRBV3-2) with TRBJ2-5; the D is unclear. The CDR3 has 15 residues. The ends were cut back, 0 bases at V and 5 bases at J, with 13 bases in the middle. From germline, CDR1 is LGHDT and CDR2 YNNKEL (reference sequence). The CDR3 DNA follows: TGTGCCAGCAGCCAAGATATGCGATCTGTGGAGACCCAGTACTTC. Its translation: CASSQDMRSVETQYF.

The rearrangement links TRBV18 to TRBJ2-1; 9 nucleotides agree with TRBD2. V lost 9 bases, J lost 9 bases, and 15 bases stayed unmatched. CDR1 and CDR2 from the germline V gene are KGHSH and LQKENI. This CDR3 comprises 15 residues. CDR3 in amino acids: CASTQISGSGIEQFF. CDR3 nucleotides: TGTGCCAGTACTCAAATTAGCGGGAGCGGCATTGAGCAGTTCTTC.

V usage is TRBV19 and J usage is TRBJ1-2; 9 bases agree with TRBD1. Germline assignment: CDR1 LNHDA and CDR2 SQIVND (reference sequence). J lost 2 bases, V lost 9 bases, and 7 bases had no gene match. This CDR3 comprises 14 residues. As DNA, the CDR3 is TGTGCCAGCCGCGGGGACAGGGTGAACTATGGCTACACCTTC. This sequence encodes CASRGDRVNYGYTF.

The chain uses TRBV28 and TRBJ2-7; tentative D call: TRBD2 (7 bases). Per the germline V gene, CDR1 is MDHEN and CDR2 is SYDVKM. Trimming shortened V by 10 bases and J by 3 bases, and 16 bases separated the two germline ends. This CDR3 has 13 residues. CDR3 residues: CATQAGASYEQYV. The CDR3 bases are TGTGCCACCCAGGCGGGGGCAAGCTACGAGCAGTACGTC.

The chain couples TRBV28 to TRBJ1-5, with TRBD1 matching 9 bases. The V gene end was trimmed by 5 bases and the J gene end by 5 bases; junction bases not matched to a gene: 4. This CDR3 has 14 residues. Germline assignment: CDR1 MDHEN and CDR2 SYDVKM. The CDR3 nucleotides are TGTGCCAGCAGTGCGGGGACAGGGTATCAGCCCCAGCATTTT. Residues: CASSAGTGYQPQHF.

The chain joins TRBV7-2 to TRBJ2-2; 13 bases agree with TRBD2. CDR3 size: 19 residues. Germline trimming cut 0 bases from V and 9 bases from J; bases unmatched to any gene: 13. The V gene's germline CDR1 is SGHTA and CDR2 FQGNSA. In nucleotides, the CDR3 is TGTGCCAGCAGCTTAGCACGGACTAGCGGGAGTACTACCGGAAGGGAGCTGTTTTTT. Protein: CASSLARTSGSTTGRELFF.

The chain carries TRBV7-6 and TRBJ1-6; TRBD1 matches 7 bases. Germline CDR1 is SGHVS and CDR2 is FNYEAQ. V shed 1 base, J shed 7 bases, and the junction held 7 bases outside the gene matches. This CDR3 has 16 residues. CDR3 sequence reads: CASSLVARQGNSPLHF. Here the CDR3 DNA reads TGTGCCAGCAGCTTAGTCGCGCGACAGGGAAATTCACCCCTCCACTTT.

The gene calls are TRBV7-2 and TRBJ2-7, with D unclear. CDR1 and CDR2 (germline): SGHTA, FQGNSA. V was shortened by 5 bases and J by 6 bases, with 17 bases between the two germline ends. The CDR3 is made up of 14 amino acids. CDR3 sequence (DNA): TGTGCCAGCAGCCTTATAGGCGGCATCCTCGAGCAGTACGTC. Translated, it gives CASSLIGGILEQYV.

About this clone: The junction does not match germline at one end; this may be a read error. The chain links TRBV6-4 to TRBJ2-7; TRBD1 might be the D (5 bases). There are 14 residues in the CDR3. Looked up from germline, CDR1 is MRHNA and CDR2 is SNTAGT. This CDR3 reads CASRPKTATYGQYF. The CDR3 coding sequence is TGTGCCAGCAGGCCGAAGACAGCAACCTACGGGCAGTACTTC.

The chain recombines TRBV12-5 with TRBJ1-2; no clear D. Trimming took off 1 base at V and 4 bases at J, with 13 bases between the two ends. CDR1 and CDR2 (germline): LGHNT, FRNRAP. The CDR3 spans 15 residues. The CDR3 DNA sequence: TGTGCTAGTGGTTTGGACAGTCCTGGACTCTATGGCTACACCTTC. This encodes CASGLDSPGLYGYTF.

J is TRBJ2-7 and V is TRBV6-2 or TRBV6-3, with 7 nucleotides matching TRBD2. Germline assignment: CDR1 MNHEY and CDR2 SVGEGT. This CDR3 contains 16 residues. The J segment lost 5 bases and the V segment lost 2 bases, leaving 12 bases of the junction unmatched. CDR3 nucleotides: TGTGCCAGCAGTTACGCGATATTAGCGGGCAACGACGAGCAGTACGTC. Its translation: CASSYAILAGNDEQYV.

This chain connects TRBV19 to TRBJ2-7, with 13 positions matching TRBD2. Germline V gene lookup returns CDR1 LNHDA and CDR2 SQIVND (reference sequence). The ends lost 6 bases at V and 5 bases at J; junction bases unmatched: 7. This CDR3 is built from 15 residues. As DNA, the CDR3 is TGTGCCAGTAGCAGACTAGCGGGAGGTACTAACGAGCAGTACTTC. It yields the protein CASSRLAGGTNEQYF.

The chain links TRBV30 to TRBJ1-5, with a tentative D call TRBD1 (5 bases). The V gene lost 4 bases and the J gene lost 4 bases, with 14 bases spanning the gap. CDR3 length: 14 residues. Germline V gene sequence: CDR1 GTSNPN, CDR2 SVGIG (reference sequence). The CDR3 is CAWNRQGGNQPQHF. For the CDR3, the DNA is TGTGCCTGGAATCGGCAGGGCGGTAATCAGCCCCAGCATTTT.

CDR3: CATSDLRGGGSGSSNEQFF. CDR3 nucleotides: TGTGCCACCAGTGATTTGAGGGGAGGGGGTAGCGGGAGTTCCAATGAGCAGTTCTTC. The chain links TRBV24-1 to TRBJ2-1; 9 nucleotides align to TRBD2. Unmatched junction bases numbered 14, after V lost 0 bases and J lost 6 bases. This CDR3 is built from 19 residues. Germline lookup yields CDR1 KGHDR and CDR2 SFDVKD.

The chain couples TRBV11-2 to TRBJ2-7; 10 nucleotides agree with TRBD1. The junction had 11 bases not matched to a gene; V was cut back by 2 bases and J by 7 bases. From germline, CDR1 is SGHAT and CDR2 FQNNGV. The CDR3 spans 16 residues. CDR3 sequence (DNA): TGTGCCAGCAGCTTAACCCTCCGGGACAGGGGCGGGGAGCAGTACTTC. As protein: CASSLTLRDRGGEQYF. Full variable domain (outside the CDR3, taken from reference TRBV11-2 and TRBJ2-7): EAGVAQSPRYKIIEKRQSVAFWCNPISGHATLYWYQQILGQGPKLLIQFQNNGVVDDSQLPKDRFSAERLKGVDSTLKIQPAKLEDSAVYLCASSLTLRDRGGEQYFGPGTRLTVT.

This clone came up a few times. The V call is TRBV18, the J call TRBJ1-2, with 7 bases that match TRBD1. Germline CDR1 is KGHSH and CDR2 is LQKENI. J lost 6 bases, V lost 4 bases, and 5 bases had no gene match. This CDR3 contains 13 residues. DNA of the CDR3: TGTGCCAGCTCACGACAGGGCGGAGATGGCTACACCTTC. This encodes CASSRQGGDGYTF. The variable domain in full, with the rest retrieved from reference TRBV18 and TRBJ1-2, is NAGVMQNPRHLVRRRGQEARLRCSPMKGHSHVYWYRQLPEEGLKFMVYLQKENIIDESGMPKERFSAEFPKEGPSILRIQQVVRGDSAAYFCASSRQGGDGYTFGSGTRLTVV.

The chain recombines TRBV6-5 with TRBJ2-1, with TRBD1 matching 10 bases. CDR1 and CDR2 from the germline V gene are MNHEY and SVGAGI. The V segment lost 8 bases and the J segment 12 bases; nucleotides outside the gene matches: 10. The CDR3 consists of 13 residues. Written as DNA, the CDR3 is TGTGCCAGCGAGGGGGACAGGGGTTTTGGGCAGTTCTTC. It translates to CASEGDRGFGQFF.

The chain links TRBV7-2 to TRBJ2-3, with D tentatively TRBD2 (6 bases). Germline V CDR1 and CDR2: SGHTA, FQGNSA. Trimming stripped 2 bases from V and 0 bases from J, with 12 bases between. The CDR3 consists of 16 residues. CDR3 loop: CASSLRGLTSTDTQYF. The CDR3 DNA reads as TGTGCCAGCAGCTTAAGGGGACTCACTAGCACAGATACGCAGTATTTT.

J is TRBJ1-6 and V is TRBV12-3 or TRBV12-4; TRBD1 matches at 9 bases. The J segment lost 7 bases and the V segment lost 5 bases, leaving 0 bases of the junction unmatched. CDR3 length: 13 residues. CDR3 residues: CASSDRGNSPLHF. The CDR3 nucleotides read TGTGCCAGCAGTGACAGGGGGAATTCACCCCTCCACTTT.

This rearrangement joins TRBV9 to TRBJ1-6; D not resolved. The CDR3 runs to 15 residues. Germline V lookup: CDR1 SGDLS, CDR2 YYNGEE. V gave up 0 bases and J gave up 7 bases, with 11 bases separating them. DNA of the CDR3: TGTGCCAGCAGCGTAGAAGCAGGAATGAATTCACCCCTCCACTTT. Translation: CASSVEAGMNSPLHF.

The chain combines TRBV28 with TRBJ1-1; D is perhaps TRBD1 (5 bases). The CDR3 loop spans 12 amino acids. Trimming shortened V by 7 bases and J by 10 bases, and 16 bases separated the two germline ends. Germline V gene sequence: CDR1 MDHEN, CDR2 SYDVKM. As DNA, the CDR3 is TGTGCCAGCACGAAGCGGGAAAGGGGAGCTTTCTTT. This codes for CASTKRERGAFF.

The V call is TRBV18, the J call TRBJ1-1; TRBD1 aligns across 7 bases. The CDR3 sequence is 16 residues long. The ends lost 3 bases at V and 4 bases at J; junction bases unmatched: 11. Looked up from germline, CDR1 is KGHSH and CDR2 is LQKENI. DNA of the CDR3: TGTGCCAGCTCACCCCCGAATACAGGGGCCGCCACTGAAGCTTTCTTT. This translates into CASSPPNTGAATEAFF.

CDR3 nucleotides: TGTGCCAGCAGTCCCCGGACTAGCCAAATCCCCGAGCAGTACTTC. Its translation: CASSPRTSQIPEQYF. The chain carries TRBV28 and TRBJ2-7, with TRBD2 identical over 8 bases. V was clipped by 5 bases and J by 6 bases; unmatched bases: 12. The germline gives CDR1 MDHEN, CDR2 SYDVKM. The CDR3 sequence is 15 residues long.

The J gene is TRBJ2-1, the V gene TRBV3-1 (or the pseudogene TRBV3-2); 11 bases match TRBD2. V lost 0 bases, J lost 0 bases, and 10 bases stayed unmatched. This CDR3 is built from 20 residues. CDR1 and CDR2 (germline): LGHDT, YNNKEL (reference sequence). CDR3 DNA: TGTGCCAGCAGCCAAGAGGACATAGCGGGAGGGTTAAGCTCCTACAATGAGCAGTTCTTC. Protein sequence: CASSQEDIAGGLSSYNEQFF.